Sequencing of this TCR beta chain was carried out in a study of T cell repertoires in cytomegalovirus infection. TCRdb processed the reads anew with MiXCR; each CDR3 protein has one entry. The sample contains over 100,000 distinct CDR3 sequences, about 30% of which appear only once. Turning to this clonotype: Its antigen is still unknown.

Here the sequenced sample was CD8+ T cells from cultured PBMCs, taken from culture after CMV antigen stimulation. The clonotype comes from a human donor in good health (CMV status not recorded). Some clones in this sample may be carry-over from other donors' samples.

As DNA, the CDR3 is TGTGCCAGCAGTGTGGACAGAGGTTCCTACGAGCAGTACTTC. Its translation: CASSVDRGSYEQYF. The chain recombines TRBV9 with TRBJ2-7; tentative D call: TRBD1 (6 bases). The CDR3 covers 14 residues. Germline V gene lookup returns CDR1 SGDLS and CDR2 YYNGEE. Trimming removed 5 bases at V and 1 base at J, with 13 bases between. Together with reference TRBV9 and TRBJ2-7, the CDR3 gives the full variable domain: DSGVTQTPKHLITATGQRVTLRCSPRSGDLSVYWYQQSLDQGLQFLIQYYNGEERAKGNILERFSAQQFPDLHSELNLSSLELGDSALYFCASSVDRGSYEQYFGPGTRLTVT.